Given below is one TCR beta chain in context. Its antigen is currently not known. It has no much larger one-base neighbor in the sample; base qualities were not kept. This sample was taken from a study of somatic mutations in cytotoxic T cells in rheumatoid arthritis (TCRdb year 2017). Background on the whole study: Sorted V beta1+ cells also underwent TCRB sequencing, and some V beta antibody-stained T-cell populations were flow-sorted at nearly 100% purity on a FACSAria II or Sony SH800. In newly diagnosed rheumatoid arthritis without treatment, the study examined if expanded CD8+ T-cell clones harbor somatic mutations, relying on TCRB deep sequencing to characterize clonality. TCRB deep sequencing was performed for 65 rheumatoid arthritis patients and approximately 20 healthy controls. Patients and controls did not essentially differ in median age, which was nearly identical between the groups.

The approximately 20 healthy controls were blood donors whose buffy coats were used; they had a median age of around 60 years (range 21-70), and less than 60% were female. On an AutoMACS, CD4+ and CD8+ cells were isolated via positive magnetic bead selection, and their purity was verified by flow cytometry. Peripheral blood mononuclear cells were isolated by Ficoll-Paque PLUS density gradient separation. Using Nucleospin Tissue or Tissue XS kits, DNA was extracted from CD4-enriched, CD8-enriched or PBMC samples, with quantification by a Qubit 2.0 fluorometer. Findings and caveats that apply to the study as a whole: The finding that TRBV07 was slightly underrepresented in patients was left unadjusted for multiple comparisons. CD8+ T-cell clonality in rheumatoid arthritis patients was not significantly different from that in age-matched healthy controls. In patients, CD8+ clonality rose with age (Spearman r ≈ 0.49), which was not the case in healthy controls. Viral specificity could not be ruled out by absence from virus-specific databases, and the antigen targets of the expanded CD8+ clones remained unknown. The largest CD8+ clone made up more than 20% of CD8+ cells in about an eighth of the 65 patients, and blood and synovial fluid shared several identical CD8+ TCRB sequences.

The immunoSEQ assay was applied to genomic DNA for TCRB CDR3 sequencing. Per the authors' processing: The analyses included only productive TCRB rearrangements. Defining a clone by its unique TCRB CDR3 sequence, the study calculated clonality as a productive clonality index derived from Shannon entropy. Repertoire overlap between two samples was calculated from the template counts of each clone relative to total templates per sample. V-gene usage measured by flow cytometry correlated with TCRB sequencing V-gene usage, with a Spearman r of roughly 0.67. TCRdb limited this immuneACCESS table to in-frame rearrangements with V and J called. A share of clones is missing; checked studies link under half to unresolved V genes, and the rest is unexplained. For V, J and clone size, that table is used; D and trimming come from the DNA. The table for this sample lists some 27,000 clones; 70% to 85% of them were counted only once. The leading ten clones occupy roughly a tenth of the sample.

As encoded in the germline V gene, CDR1 is MGHRA while CDR2 is YSYEKL. From cysteine to phenylalanine, the CDR3 is 13 amino acids long. Only CDR3 DNA remains: 39 bases, in frame from the first base. V lost 4 bases and J lost 5 bases; the stretch between them is 9 bases long. The chain links TRBV4-1 with TRBJ1-5; TRBD1 is perhaps the D gene, given 6 matching bases. The source of this sequence is a woman younger than 30 in good health. Sequenced sample: CD8+ T cells sorted from blood. CDR3 reads: CASSRNRDQPQHF. Read as DNA, the sequence is TGCGCCAGCAGCCGGAACAGGGATCAGCCCCAGCATTTT.